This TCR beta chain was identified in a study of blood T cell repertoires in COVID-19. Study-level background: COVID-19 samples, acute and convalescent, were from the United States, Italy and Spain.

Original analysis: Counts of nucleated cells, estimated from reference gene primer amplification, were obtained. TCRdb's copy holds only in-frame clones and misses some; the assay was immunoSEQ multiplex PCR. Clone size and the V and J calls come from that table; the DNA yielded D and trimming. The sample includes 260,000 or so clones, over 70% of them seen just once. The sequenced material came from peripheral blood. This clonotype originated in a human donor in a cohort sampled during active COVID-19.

In DNA form, the CDR3 reads TGTGCCAGCAGCTTCTCAACTAGCAGGAGCTCCTACAATGAGCAGTTCTTC. As protein: CASSFSTSRSSYNEQFF. The gene calls are TRBV7-9 and TRBJ2-1; D is perhaps TRBD2 (6 bases). V was pared by 3 bases and J by 0 bases, with 15 bases between. This CDR3 comprises 17 residues. Looked up from germline, CDR1 is SEHNR and CDR2 is FQNEAQ (reference sequence).